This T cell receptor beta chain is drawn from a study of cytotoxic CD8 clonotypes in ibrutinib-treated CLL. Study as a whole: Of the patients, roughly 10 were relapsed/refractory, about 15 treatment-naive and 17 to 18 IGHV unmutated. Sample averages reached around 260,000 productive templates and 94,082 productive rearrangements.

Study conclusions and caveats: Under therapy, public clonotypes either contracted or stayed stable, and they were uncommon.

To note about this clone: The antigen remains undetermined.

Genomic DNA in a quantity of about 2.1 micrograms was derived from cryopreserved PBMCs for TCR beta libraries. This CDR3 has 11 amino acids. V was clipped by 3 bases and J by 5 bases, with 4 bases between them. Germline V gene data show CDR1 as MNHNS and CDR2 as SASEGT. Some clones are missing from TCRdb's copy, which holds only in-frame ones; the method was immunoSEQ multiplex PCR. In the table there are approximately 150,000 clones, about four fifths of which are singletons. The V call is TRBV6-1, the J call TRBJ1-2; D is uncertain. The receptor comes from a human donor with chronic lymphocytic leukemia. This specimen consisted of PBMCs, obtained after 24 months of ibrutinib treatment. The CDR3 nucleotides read TGTGCCAGCAGTGACGCATATGGCTACACCTTC. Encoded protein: CASSDAYGYTF.